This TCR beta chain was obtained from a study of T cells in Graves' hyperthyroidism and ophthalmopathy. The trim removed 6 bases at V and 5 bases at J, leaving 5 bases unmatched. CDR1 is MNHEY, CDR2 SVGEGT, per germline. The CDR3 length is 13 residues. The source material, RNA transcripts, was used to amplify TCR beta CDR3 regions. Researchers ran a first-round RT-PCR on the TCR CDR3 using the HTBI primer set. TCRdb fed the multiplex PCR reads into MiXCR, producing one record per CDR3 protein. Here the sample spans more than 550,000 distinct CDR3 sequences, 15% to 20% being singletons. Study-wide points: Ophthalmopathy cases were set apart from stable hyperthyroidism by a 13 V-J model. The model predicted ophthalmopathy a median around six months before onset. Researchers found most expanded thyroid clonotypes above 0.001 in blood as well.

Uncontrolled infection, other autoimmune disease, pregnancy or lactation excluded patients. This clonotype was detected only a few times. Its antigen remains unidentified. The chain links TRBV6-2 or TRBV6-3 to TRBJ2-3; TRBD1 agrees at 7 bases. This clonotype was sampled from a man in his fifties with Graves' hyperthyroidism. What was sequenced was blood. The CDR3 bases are TGTGCCAGCAGGACAGGGAGTGTAGATACGCAGTATTTT. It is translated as CASRTGSVDTQYF.